This T cell receptor (beta chain) was observed in a study of T cell responses to AZD1222 COVID-19 vaccine. The CDR3 runs to 16 residues. Germline CDR1 reads MGHRA; CDR2 reads YSYEKL. V was clipped by 2 bases and J by 3 bases; unmatched bases: 5. Points from the study as a whole: Regions 160-218 and 743-854 dominated among vaccine-associated CD4 TCRs spanning spike. The study reported that nearly half of spike-specific TCRs target unmutated variant regions. The donor group comprised mostly white British people and more females; the analysis possibly underestimated clonal diversity.

On this clone itself: What it recognizes is unknown.

This table comes from immunoSEQ multiplex PCR, and its TCRdb copy is limited to in-frame clones, with some not included. There are 35,000 to 45,000 clones in the sample; around 80% occur only once, and 3.5% to 5% lies in the top ten. This TCR was recovered from an adult in good health. The V gene is TRBV4-1, the J gene TRBJ2-1, with TRBD2 identical over 9 bases. Sequenced material: peripheral blood, taken on day 0 of AZD1222 vaccination. The DNA for the CDR3 is TGCGCCAGCAGCCAACCTAGCGGGGAGGTCTACAATGAGCAGTTCTTC. Translation gives CASSQPSGEVYNEQFF.